This entry features one TCR beta chain sequence. These data originate in a study of blood T cell repertoires in COVID-19. Whole-study context: Donors in the United States, Italy and Spain gave samples during acute or convalescent COVID-19. T cells, B-cell-depleted T cells, or PBMCs provided the cDNA or gDNA that served as material.

Original processing methods: How many nucleated cells were present was estimated from reference gene primer amplification. Sequencing used immunoSEQ multiplex PCR; TCRdb keeps in-frame clones, though not all of them. Clone size and V and J calls were adopted from that table, with D and trimming inferred from the DNA. Of approximately 150,000 clones listed, 90% are singletons. Germline V gene lookup returns CDR1 LNHDA and CDR2 SQIVND (reference sequence). This CDR3 is 14 amino acids long. V was shortened by 0 bases and J by 5 bases, with 10 bases between the two germline ends. The receptor's source is a man in his sixties with active or convalescent COVID-19. Material for sequencing was peripheral blood. This chain links TRBV19 with TRBJ1-2, with D unclear. CDR3 in DNA: TGTGCCAGTAGTATAGATCCGGCGGATTATGGCTACACCTTC. Its protein is CASSIDPADYGYTF. Complete variable domain (other parts from reference TRBV19 and TRBJ1-2): DGGITQSPKYLFRKEGQNVTLSCEQNLNHDAMYWYRQDPGQGLRLIYYSQIVNDFQKGDIAEGYSVSREKKESFPLTVTSAQKNPTAFYLCASSIDPADYGYTFGSGTRLTVV.